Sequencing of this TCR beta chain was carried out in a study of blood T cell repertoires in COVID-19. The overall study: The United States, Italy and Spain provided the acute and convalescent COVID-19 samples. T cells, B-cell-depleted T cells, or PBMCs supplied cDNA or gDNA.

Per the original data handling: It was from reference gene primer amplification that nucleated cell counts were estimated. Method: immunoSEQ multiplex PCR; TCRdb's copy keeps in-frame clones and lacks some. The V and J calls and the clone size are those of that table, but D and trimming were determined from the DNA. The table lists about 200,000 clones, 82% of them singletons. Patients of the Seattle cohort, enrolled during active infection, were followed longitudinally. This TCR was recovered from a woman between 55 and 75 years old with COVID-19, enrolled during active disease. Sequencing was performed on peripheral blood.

The CDR3 nucleotides read TGTGCCACCGGTCCGACCTACGAGCAGTACTTC. Translated: CATGPTYEQYF. The chain is built from TRBV28 and TRBJ2-7; D is uncertain. The CDR3 is made up of 11 amino acids. V lost 10 bases and J lost 2, with 9 bases in between. CDR1 and CDR2 (germline): MDHEN, SYDVKM.